Presented here are 29 T cell receptor beta chains from one specimen sequenced in a study of control samples from healthy donors and cancer patients. Clones were read by immunoSEQ multiplex PCR, and TCRdb kept only the in-frame ones, dropping some. This sample has 350,000 to 450,000 clones, with about 93% found just once. Sequenced material: PBMCs. These receptors were collected from a man in his forties with head and neck cancer.

This clone was found once. This chain links TRBV19 with TRBJ2-1; 7 bases match TRBD1. The V gene's germline CDR1 is LNHDA and CDR2 SQIVND (reference sequence). The CDR3 runs to 15 residues. V shed 9 bases and J 2 bases; nucleotides not matched to a gene: 10. CDR3 in amino acids: CASLRTGGPYNEQFF. The DNA of the CDR3 is TGTGCCAGCCTTCGGACAGGTGGACCCTACAATGAGCAGTTCTTC.

The chain combines TRBV4-1 with TRBJ1-2; the D is unclear. Germline lookup yields CDR1 MGHRA and CDR2 YSYEKL. CDR3 length: 13 residues. The ends were cut back, 4 bases at V and 2 bases at J, with 8 bases in the middle. The CDR3 spells CASSPGSNYGYTF. CDR3 DNA sequence: TGCGCCAGCAGCCCGGGATCGAACTATGGCTACACCTTC.

The J gene is TRBJ1-2, the V gene TRBV2; D gene uncertain. The V gene's germline CDR1 is SNHLY and CDR2 FYNNEI. The length of the CDR3 is 13 residues. V shed 5 bases and J shed 5 bases, with 12 bases lying between them. This CDR3 is CASSTGIGYGYTF. CDR3 DNA sequence: TGTGCCAGCAGTACTGGTATTGGATATGGCTACACCTTC.

V usage is TRBV5-4 and J usage is TRBJ2-7; D is possibly TRBD1 (7 bases). The length of the CDR3 is 15 residues. Trimming cost V 0 bases and J 3 bases, with 13 bases left between them. Germline lookup yields CDR1 SGHNT and CDR2 YYREEE (reference sequence). CDR3 in amino acids: CASSLGAGGSYEQYF. CDR3 nucleotide sequence: TGTGCCAGCAGCTTGGGGGCAGGGGGGAGCTACGAGCAGTACTTC.

J is TRBJ1-4 and V is TRBV29-1; D is unresolved. The V gene lost 5 bases and the J gene lost 5 bases, with 9 bases spanning the gap. The CDR3 runs to 12 residues. Per the germline V gene, CDR1 is SQVTM and CDR2 is ANQGSEA. CDR3 DNA: TGCAGCGTTATAAGGGAGAATGAAAAACTGTTTTTT. It is translated as CSVIRENEKLFF.

Only one count was recorded for this clone. This chain connects TRBV24-1 to TRBJ2-3; D unclear. The CDR3 is made up of 11 amino acids. Germline V CDR1 and CDR2: KGHDR, SFDVKD. Trimming took off 7 bases at V and 2 bases at J, with 3 bases between the two ends. The CDR3 sequence is CATSNTDTQYF. The CDR3 nucleotides read TGTGCCACCAGCAACACAGATACGCAGTATTTT.

The chain carries TRBV4-2 and TRBJ2-6, with D maybe TRBD1 (6 bases). Germline V CDR1 and CDR2: LGHNA, YNFKEQ. V lost 0 bases and J 0 bases, leaving 9 bases between the germline ends. This CDR3 spans 17 amino acids. The CDR3 sequence is CASSQEFRGSGANVLTF. CDR3 nucleotides: TGTGCCAGCAGCCAAGAATTCAGGGGCTCTGGGGCCAACGTCCTGACTTTC.

V and J are TRBV13 and TRBJ2-2, with 7 nucleotides matching TRBD1. The V segment lost 3 bases and the J segment 0 bases; nucleotides outside the gene matches: 7. The CDR3 runs 17 residues. Germline V gene sequence: CDR1 PRHDT, CDR2 FYEKMQ (reference sequence). In nucleotides, the CDR3 is TGTGCCAGCAGCTTGGGACAGACCCTCGCGAACACCGGGGAGCTGTTTTTT. Its translation is CASSLGQTLANTGELFF.

This clone was seen just once. The chain links TRBV4-1 to TRBJ2-1; D is unresolved. This CDR3 contains 14 residues. The V gene lost 1 base and the J gene lost 0 bases, with 4 bases spanning the gap. Germline V gene sequence: CDR1 MGHRA, CDR2 YSYEKL. The CDR3 DNA is TGCGCCAGCAGCCAAGGTAGCTCCTACAATGAGCAGTTCTTC. Encoded protein: CASSQGSSYNEQFF.

The genes are TRBV3-1 (or the pseudogene TRBV3-2) and TRBJ2-7, with D hard to call. V lost 5 bases and J lost 4, with 15 bases in between. CDR3 length equals 14 residues. Germline V gene sequence: CDR1 LGHDT, CDR2 YNNKEL (reference sequence). CDR3 amino acids: CASSYLIPPYEQYF. As DNA, the CDR3 is TGTGCCAGCAGCTACCTGATACCCCCATACGAGCAGTACTTC.

This clone was recorded at least ten times. J is TRBJ2-7 and V is TRBV2, with TRBD2 identical over 11 bases. The germline V gene has CDR1 SNHLY and CDR2 FYNNEI. This CDR3 comprises 15 residues. V lost 5 bases, J lost 2 bases, and 5 bases stayed unmatched. DNA for the CDR3: TGTGCCAGCAGTCCTTCTAGCGGGAGGCCCTACGAGCAGTACTTC. Protein: CASSPSSGRPYEQYF. The full variable domain, its missing parts supplied by reference TRBV2 and TRBJ2-7, is EPEVTQTPSHQVTQMGQEVILRCVPISNHLYFYWYRQILGQKVEFLVSFYNNEISEKSEIFDDQFSVERPDGSNFTLKIRSTKLEDSAMYFCASSPSSGRPYEQYFGPGTRLTVT.

The chain uses TRBV7-2 and TRBJ1-5; 10 nucleotides line up with TRBD1. V lost 4 bases and J lost 2; bases outside the gene matches: 5. The CDR3 runs to 16 residues. The V gene's germline CDR1 is SGHTA and CDR2 FQGNSA. Here the CDR3 reads CASSYRQGAGNQPQHF. In DNA form, the CDR3 reads TGTGCCAGCAGCTACCGACAGGGGGCTGGCAATCAGCCCCAGCATTTT.

The rearrangement uses TRBV19 and TRBJ1-5, with D uncertain. V lost 7 bases and J 0 bases, leaving 16 bases between the germline ends. The CDR3 has 16 amino acids. Germline lookup yields CDR1 LNHDA and CDR2 SQIVND (reference sequence). CDR3 DNA sequence: TGTGCCAGTAACCCCTGGTTCGGAAATAGCAATCAGCCCCAGCATTTT. Translated, it gives CASNPWFGNSNQPQHF.

The chain couples TRBV18 to TRBJ2-7; D might be TRBD1 (6 bases). V lost 3 bases to trimming and J lost 0 bases, with 12 bases between them. Germline assignment: CDR1 KGHSH and CDR2 LQKENI. The CDR3 covers 15 residues. In DNA, the CDR3 is TGTGCCAGCTCACCCGGGACACCCTCCTCCTACGAGCAGTACTTC. This translates into CASSPGTPSSYEQYF. Complete variable domain (other parts from reference TRBV18 and TRBJ2-7): NAGVMQNPRHLVRRRGQEARLRCSPMKGHSHVYWYRQLPEEGLKFMVYLQKENIIDESGMPKERFSAEFPKEGPSILRIQQVVRGDSAAYFCASSPGTPSSYEQYFGPGTRLTVT.

This chain links TRBV15 with TRBJ2-1; 10 bases map to TRBD1. The CDR3 has 14 amino acids. Germline V lookup: CDR1 LNHNV, CDR2 YYDKDF (reference sequence). The ends lost 3 bases at V and 8 bases at J; junction bases unmatched: 4. Here the CDR3 reads CATSSRDRGHEQFF. For the CDR3, the DNA is TGTGCCACCAGCAGCCGGGACAGGGGACATGAGCAGTTCTTC.

The gene calls are TRBV5-8 and TRBJ2-1, with unresolved D. The CDR3 contains 13 residues. V gave up 1 base and J gave up 8 bases, with 10 bases separating them. CDR1 is SGHTS and CDR2 is YDEGEE in the germline V gene. The CDR3 protein is CASSLRGNYEQFF. DNA for the CDR3: TGTGCCAGCAGCTTGCGCGGCAACTATGAGCAGTTCTTC.

This chain connects TRBV7-8 to TRBJ2-6; 8 positions match TRBD1. This CDR3 has 18 residues. With 1 base clipped from V and 4 bases from J, the junction kept 9 bases outside the gene matches. Looked up from germline, CDR1 is SGHVS and CDR2 is FQNEAQ. Here the CDR3 reads CASSLGGRGRSGANVLTF. The CDR3 region has the DNA TGTGCCAGCAGCTTAGGAGGCAGGGGGCGCTCCGGGGCCAACGTCCTGACTTTC.

This rearrangement joins TRBV7-2 to TRBJ2-3; no firm D call. Germline-derived CDR1 and CDR2 are SGHTA and FQGNSA. The CDR3 totals 12 residues. Trimming left V 5 bases short and J 2 bases short, with 5 bases between. The chain's CDR3 is CASSPHTDTQYF. The CDR3 DNA sequence: TGTGCCAGCAGCCCACACACAGATACGCAGTATTTT.

V and J are TRBV6-6 and TRBJ1-1, with D uncertain. The V gene lost 5 bases and the J gene lost 3 bases, with 10 bases spanning the gap. This CDR3 is built from 13 residues. Germline loops: CDR1 MNHNY, CDR2 SVGAGI (reference sequence). CDR3 sequence: CASSLPGDTEAFF. The CDR3 coding sequence is TGTGCCAGCAGTCTACCCGGGGACACTGAAGCTTTCTTT.

This clone appeared a single time. The rearrangement uses TRBV5-1 and TRBJ2-3; tentative D call: TRBD1 (6 bases). The germline gives CDR1 SGHRS, CDR2 YFSETQ. V was shortened by 4 bases and J by 2 bases, with 14 bases between the two germline ends. This CDR3 has 15 amino acids. The CDR3 nucleotides read TGCGCCAGCAGCCCTACTGACAGGACCACAGATACGCAGTATTTT. Translation gives CASSPTDRTTDTQYF.

The chain couples TRBV4-1 to TRBJ2-7; D assignment may be TRBD1 or TRBD2 (6 bases each). This CDR3 region has 16 residues. The ends were cut back, 1 base at V and 0 bases at J, with 13 bases in the middle. Germline lookup yields CDR1 MGHRA and CDR2 YSYEKL. CDR3 DNA: TGCGCCAGCAGCCAAGGGGGGGCGAGGGGCTCCTACGAGCAGTACTTC. Translation gives CASSQGGARGSYEQYF.

This rearrangement joins TRBV19 to TRBJ2-1; TRBD2 matches 11 bases. Germline loops: CDR1 LNHDA, CDR2 SQIVND (reference sequence). J was trimmed by 6 bases and V by 3 bases; bases with no gene match: 7. CDR3 length equals 16 residues. The CDR3 sequence: CASSIGLAGFTNEQFF. DNA for the CDR3: TGTGCCAGTAGTATCGGACTAGCGGGTTTCACCAATGAGCAGTTCTTC.

The genes are TRBV2 and TRBJ2-7, with D hard to call. This CDR3 comprises 10 residues. Germline loops: CDR1 SNHLY, CDR2 FYNNEI. Between the trimmed V and J ends, which lost 4 bases and 9 bases, there was a span of 7 bases. This chain's CDR3 is CASSVVGQYF. The CDR3 DNA is TGTGCCAGCAGTGTAGTGGGGCAGTACTTC.

In DNA form, the CDR3 reads TGTGCCAGCAGCCTCGCGGGCGGGGGCCAGGCAGATACGCAGTATTTT. Residues: CASSLAGGGQADTQYF. The V gene is TRBV4-2, the J gene TRBJ2-3, with a weak D call TRBD2 (7 bases). Trimming pared 4 bases from V and 4 bases from J, leaving 18 bases between. The CDR3 covers 16 residues. Per the germline V gene, CDR1 is LGHNA and CDR2 is YNFKEQ.

The count of this clone is one. The V call is TRBV9, the J call TRBJ1-1; D is unclear. Trimming cost V 0 bases and J 1 base, with 4 bases left between them. There are 13 residues in the CDR3. Germline V lookup: CDR1 SGDLS, CDR2 YYNGEE. The CDR3 spells CASSVAWNTEAFF. The CDR3 DNA reads TGTGCCAGCAGCGTAGCTTGGAACACTGAAGCTTTCTTT.

V and J are TRBV12-3 or TRBV12-4 and TRBJ1-5; the match to TRBD1 covers 7 bases. This CDR3 comprises 13 residues. V trimming: 7 bases; J trimming: 4 bases; junction bases outside the gene matches: 4. The CDR3 protein is CASTQTGNQPQHF. Here the CDR3 DNA reads TGTGCCAGCACCCAGACAGGGAATCAGCCCCAGCATTTT.

The chain has TRBV3-1 (or the pseudogene TRBV3-2) and TRBJ1-2; a weak D match, TRBD1 (5 bases). The germline V gene has CDR1 LGHDT and CDR2 YNNKEL (reference sequence). The CDR3 is made up of 14 amino acids. With 5 bases removed from V and 3 bases from J, the gap between germline ends came to 13 bases. This CDR3 is CASSARTGHYGYTF. For the CDR3, the DNA is TGTGCCAGCAGCGCGCGGACGGGACACTATGGCTACACCTTC.

J is TRBJ1-1 and V is TRBV6-6; D uncertain. Per the germline V gene, CDR1 is MNHNY and CDR2 is SVGAGI (reference sequence). This CDR3 is 13 amino acids long. V was pared by 1 base and J by 1 base, with 4 bases between. DNA for the CDR3: TGTGCCAGCAGTTACTTCCAGAACACTGAAGCTTTCTTT. Amino acids: CASSYFQNTEAFF.

The chain uses TRBV28 and TRBJ2-7; maybe TRBD1 (5 bases). V was trimmed by 1 base and J by 0 bases, leaving 13 bases between them. From germline, CDR1 is MDHEN and CDR2 SYDVKM. CDR3 length: 16 residues. The CDR3 DNA is TGTGCCAGCAGTTTATTCAAGACAGCCGCCTCCTACGAGCAGTACTTC. It specifies CASSLFKTAASYEQYF.